This TCR beta chain was documented in a study of blood T cell repertoires in COVID-19. In this sample, this clone turned up a few times. Method: immunoSEQ multiplex PCR; TCRdb's copy keeps in-frame clones and lacks some. The data contain approximately 220,000 clones, 75% to 90% of them singletons. This TCR came from a woman aged 18 to 35 in a cohort exposed to, infected with or recovered from COVID-19 (not recorded which). Sequenced input: PBMCs or T cells enriched from blood (not recorded which).

In DNA, the CDR3 is TGCGCCAGCAGCCAAGGGGCGGACTATTTAACAGATACGCAGTATTTT. It translates to CASSQGADYLTDTQYF. The genes are TRBV4-1 and TRBJ2-3, with D perhaps TRBD2 (6 bases). Looked up from germline, CDR1 is MGHRA and CDR2 is YSYEKL. The ends were cut back, 1 base at V and 3 bases at J, with 14 bases in the middle. This CDR3 is 16 amino acids long.